What follows are 12 T cell receptor beta chains derived from one specimen sequenced in a study of T-cell memory formation after mild COVID-19. From the 5' RACE reads, TCRdb called clonotypes with MiXCR, one entry per CDR3 protein. The profile shows 450,000 or so distinct CDR3 sequences, 20% of them singletons. The sequencing sample was made of PBMCs or a T cell subset sorted from them (not recorded which). These receptors were taken from an adult woman who had mild COVID-19 (a few samples of this study predate the infection). Cell type and time point are not known.

The chain recombines TRBV21-1 with TRBJ1-5; the DNA was not compared with TRBD1, the D call given in the table. TRBV21-1 is assigned pseudogene status. The CDR3 contains 16 residues. Here the CDR3 reads CASSKRRGRSNQPQHF. The CDR3 nucleotides are TGTGCCAGCAGCAAAAGGAGGGGGCGTAGCAATCAGCCCCAGCATTTT.

This clonotype was detected once. The rearrangement joins TRBV5-5 to TRBJ1-1, with TRBD1 as a possible D gene (6 bases). This CDR3 has 15 amino acids. V was shortened by 3 bases and J by 1 base, with 13 bases between the two germline ends. Per the germline V gene, CDR1 is SGHKS and CDR2 is YYEKEE (reference sequence). CDR3 bases: TGTGCCAGCAGCTATCAGGGGTGGGGGAACACTGAAGCTTTCTTT. The encoded protein is CASSYQGWGNTEAFF.

V is TRBV7-2 and J is TRBJ2-5; 7 bases line up with TRBD2. V was clipped by 2 bases and J by 5 bases; unmatched bases: 11. This CDR3 has 16 amino acids. CDR1 SGHTA and CDR2 FQGNSA come from the germline V gene. CDR3 DNA sequence: TGTGCCAGCAGCTTAATCCTTTTGCGGGAGCGTGAGACCCAGTACTTC. Translated: CASSLILLRERETQYF. Full variable domain (outside the CDR3, taken from reference TRBV7-2 and TRBJ2-5): GAGVSQSPSNKVTEKGKDVELRCDPISGHTALYWYRQSLGQGLEFLIYFQGNSAPDKSGLPSDRFSAERTGGSVSTLTIQRTQQEDSAVYLCASSLILLRERETQYFGPGTRLLVL.

The V gene is TRBV27, the J gene TRBJ2-2, with 14 bases lining up with TRBD2. The V gene's germline CDR1 is MNHEY and CDR2 SMNVEV (reference sequence). After removal of 6 bases from V and 2 bases from J, the junction contained 8 bases not matched to a gene. The CDR3 extends over 18 amino acids. The CDR3 spells CASRHPGLAGVNTGELFF. CDR3 coding DNA: TGTGCCAGCAGACACCCGGGACTAGCGGGGGTTAACACCGGGGAGCTGTTTTTT.

The V gene is TRBV4-2, the J gene TRBJ2-7; D is perhaps TRBD1 (5 bases). Between the trimmed V and J ends, which lost 1 base and 3 bases, there was a span of 16 bases. The CDR3 length is 16 residues. Germline loops: CDR1 LGHNA, CDR2 YNFKEQ. The CDR3 spells CASSQGLVRDYYEQYF. CDR3 bases: TGTGCCAGCAGCCAAGGTCTGGTCAGGGATTACTACGAGCAGTACTTC.

The V and J genes are TRBV19 and TRBJ1-3; D unresolved. In germline, CDR1 is LNHDA, CDR2 SQIVND (reference sequence). This CDR3 comprises 15 residues. V gave up 2 bases and J gave up 2 bases, with 10 bases separating them. The CDR3: CASSINPGTGNTIYF. The CDR3 nucleotides are TGTGCCAGTAGTATAAATCCGGGGACTGGAAACACCATATATTTT. The full variable domain, its missing parts supplied by reference TRBV19 and TRBJ1-3, is DGGITQSPKYLFRKEGQNVTLSCEQNLNHDAMYWYRQDPGQGLRLIYYSQIVNDFQKGDIAEGYSVSREKKESFPLTVTSAQKNPTAFYLCASSINPGTGNTIYFGEGSWLTVV.

This clonotype was seen more than once but under ten times. The genes are TRBV11-2 and TRBJ2-3; 12 bases are a match to TRBD2. The J segment lost 2 bases and the V segment lost 6 bases, leaving 3 bases of the junction unmatched. Germline assignment: CDR1 SGHAT and CDR2 FQNNGV. The CDR3 contains 15 residues. The CDR3 DNA follows: TGTGCCAGCAGAGGACTAGCGGGGAACACAGATACGCAGTATTTT. As protein: CASRGLAGNTDTQYF.

This clonotype was seen a few times. The chain has TRBV12-3 or TRBV12-4 and TRBJ2-5; 9 bases match TRBD2. V trimming: 6 bases; J trimming: 5 bases; junction bases outside the gene matches: 13. The CDR3 covers 16 residues. This CDR3 is CASSPGREGRWETQYF. The CDR3 nucleotides read TGTGCCAGCAGCCCAGGGCGGGAGGGCCGGTGGGAGACCCAGTACTTC.

This clonotype was observed a handful of times. CDR3 bases: TGCGCCAGCAGCCCTCGGGACAGGAACCAAGAGACCCAGTACTTC. Translated, it gives CASSPRDRNQETQYF. The gene calls are TRBV5-1 and TRBJ2-5, with 8 bases aligning to TRBD1. Germline CDR1 and CDR2: SGHRS and YFSETQ. V gave up 4 bases and J gave up 0 bases; unmatched junction bases: 5. This CDR3 has 15 amino acids. Combining the CDR3 with reference TRBV5-1 and TRBJ2-5 gives the whole variable domain KAGVTQTPRYLIKTRGQQVTLSCSPISGHRSVSWYQQTPGQGLQFLFEYFSETQRNKGNFPGRFSGRQFSNSRSEMNVSTLELGDSALYLCASSPRDRNQETQYFGPGTRLLVL.

The chain couples TRBV20-1 to TRBJ1-2, with D tentatively TRBD1 (5 bases). Germline values: CDR1 DFQATT, CDR2 SNEGSKA (reference sequence). CDR3 length equals 14 residues. Trimming stripped 0 bases from V and 2 bases from J, with 10 bases between. CDR3 nucleotide sequence: TGCAGTGCTAGAGATAGGGGCATGAACTATGGCTACACCTTC. Translation: CSARDRGMNYGYTF.

The genes are TRBV24-1 and TRBJ1-1; D is uncertain. The CDR3 has 11 amino acids. Deletions cut 4 bases from V and 11 bases from J, with 10 bases between. Germline assignment: CDR1 KGHDR and CDR2 SFDVKD. The CDR3 DNA follows: TGTGCCACCAGTGACGGCGGCCGGGCTTTCTTT. Translating it yields CATSDGGRAFF.

This clonotype has more than one count but fewer than ten. This sequence joins TRBV6-2 or TRBV6-3 and TRBJ2-7; D not certain. V lost 4 bases to trimming and J lost 5 bases, with 12 bases between them. The CDR3 is 13 residues long. The germline V gene encodes CDR1 MNHEY and CDR2 SVGEGT. The CDR3 coding sequence is TGTGCCAGCAGTTTTCCCGGGTTTCACGAGCAGTACTTC. This encodes CASSFPGFHEQYF.